The next 16 T cell receptor beta chains were all read from a single sample in a study of beta chain features in type 1 diabetes (dated by TCRdb to 2016 to 2019). Study-wide findings and limitations: Type 1 diabetes patients showed a moderate but significant shortening of TCRB CDR3 length in all four CD4+ subsets.

Antigens for these TCRs are unknown. Library preparation was by the immunoSEQ multiplex PCR assay. The High Capacity cDNA Reverse Transcription Kit was used to reverse transcribe all of the isolated RNA, meaning that expressed TCRB transcripts were what got sequenced. TCRdb limited this immuneACCESS table to in-frame rearrangements with V and J called. A share of clones is missing; checked studies link under half to unresolved V genes, and the rest is unexplained. The sample has approximately 150,000 clones on record, 63% of them singletons. Approximately 0.089% of the sample lies in the top ten. The sample taken for sequencing was naive CD4+ T cells from blood. Sample cell subset or site, as interpreted from the label and publication: true naive CD4+ T cells. The receptor set was obtained from a man aged 30 to 45 with type 1 diabetes.

This clone was seen only a few times. The rearrangement joins TRBV25-1 to TRBJ1-6, with D uncertain. The CDR3 is 11 residues long. CDR1 is MGHDK and CDR2 is SYGVNS in the germline V gene. Trimming shortened V by 4 bases and J by 6 bases, and 1 base separated the two germline ends. The CDR3 spells CASSGNSPLHF. The CDR3 DNA reads TGTGCCAGCAGTGGTAATTCACCCCTCCACTTT. The whole variable domain, filled in from reference TRBV25-1 and TRBJ1-6, reads EADIYQTPRYLVIGTGKKITLECSQTMGHDKMYWYQQDPGMELHLIHYSYGVNSTEKGDLSSESTVSRIRTEHFPLTLESARPSHTSQYLCASSGNSPLHFGNGTRLTVT.

V gene TRBV9 combines with J gene TRBJ2-5; TRBD2 matches 7 bases. The germline gives CDR1 SGDLS, CDR2 YYNGEE. V gave up 0 bases and J gave up 7 bases; unmatched junction bases: 0. This CDR3 is 12 amino acids long. CDR3 bases: TGTGCCAGCAGCGTAGGGGAGGGGACCCAGTACTTC. Its protein is CASSVGEGTQYF. Full variable domain (remainder filled in from reference TRBV9 and TRBJ2-5): DSGVTQTPKHLITATGQRVTLRCSPRSGDLSVYWYQQSLDQGLQFLIQYYNGEERAKGNILERFSAQQFPDLHSELNLSSLELGDSALYFCASSVGEGTQYFGPGTRLLVL.

For this clone: One end of the junction does not line up with germline, which may come from a read error. The chain couples TRBV4-1 to TRBJ2-3; perhaps TRBD2 as D (6 bases). The CDR3 covers 12 residues. CDR1 is MGHRA and CDR2 is YSYEKL in the germline V gene. Here the CDR3 reads CASSEEGLGQYF. In DNA form, the CDR3 reads TGCGCCAGCAGCGAAGAGGGACTGGGGCAGTATTTT.

This clone appeared a few times. V gene TRBV30 combines with J gene TRBJ2-2, with D unclear. From germline, CDR1 is GTSNPN and CDR2 SVGIG (reference sequence). The CDR3 extends over 11 amino acids. V was shortened by 5 bases and J by 7 bases, with 8 bases between the two germline ends. CDR3 DNA: TGTGCCTGGTCTCCTGGCGGGGAGCTGTTTTTT. This translates into CAWSPGGELFF. Supplemented by reference TRBV30 and TRBJ2-2, the full variable domain reads SQTIHQWPATLVQPVGSPLSLECTVEGTSNPNLYWYRQAAGRGLQLLFYSVGIGQISSEVPQNLSASRPQDRQFILSSKKLLLSDSGFYLCAWSPGGELFFGEGSRLTVL.

V usage is TRBV2 and J usage is TRBJ2-7; the match to TRBD1 covers 8 bases. V gave up 1 base and J gave up 6 bases; unmatched junction bases: 11. The CDR3 contains 16 residues. Germline CDR1 reads SNHLY; CDR2 reads FYNNEI. CDR3 in amino acids: CASSEGTGRRLGEQYF. In DNA form, the CDR3 reads TGTGCCAGCAGTGAAGGGACAGGGCGCCGGCTAGGCGAGCAGTACTTC.

The chain combines TRBV21-1 with TRBJ2-1; no check of the table's D call, TRBD2, against the DNA was made. TRBV21-1 is a recognized pseudogene. This CDR3 region has 14 residues. CDR3 sequence (DNA): TGTGCCAGCACCAAGCGGGGGGCGCACAATGAGCAGTTCTTC. Translation: CASTKRGAHNEQFF.

J is TRBJ2-3 and V is TRBV5-6, with 7 positions matching TRBD1. This CDR3 spans 16 amino acids. Germline CDR1 reads SGHDT; CDR2 reads YYEEEE. V lost 5 bases to trimming and J lost 7 bases; unmatched junction nucleotides: 16. DNA of the CDR3: TGTGCCAGCAGACGGGGACAGCTGACTTCCACCTATACGCAGTATTTT. Residues: CASRRGQLTSTYTQYF.

This rearrangement joins TRBV7-2 to TRBJ2-5; D remains ambiguous. Germline V gene sequence: CDR1 SGHTA, CDR2 FQGNSA. The CDR3 consists of 11 residues. With 6 bases removed from V and 1 base from J, the gap between germline ends came to 3 bases. The CDR3 loop is CASRGQETQYF. The CDR3, as DNA: TGTGCCAGCAGGGGCCAAGAGACCCAGTACTTC.

V usage is TRBV5-1 and J usage is TRBJ2-7; D is possibly TRBD1 (5 bases). V was pared by 0 bases and J by 2 bases, with 6 bases between. CDR1 and CDR2 (germline): SGHRS, YFSETQ. The CDR3 covers 13 residues. The CDR3 DNA follows: TGCGCCAGCAGCTTGGAGACAGCCTACGAGCAGTACTTC. Residues: CASSLETAYEQYF.

J is TRBJ1-6 and V is TRBV28; D is possibly TRBD1 (6 bases). The germline V and J ends were trimmed by 1 base and 9 bases, with 19 bases remaining between them. CDR3 length equals 17 residues. Looked up from germline, CDR1 is MDHEN and CDR2 is SYDVKM. Here the CDR3 reads CASSLSQTVFRGSPLHF. The CDR3 DNA reads as TGTGCCAGCAGTTTATCTCAGACCGTATTCAGGGGTTCACCCCTCCACTTT.

The chain employs TRBV2 and TRBJ2-7; no firm D call. V dropped 2 bases and J dropped 4 bases, with 9 bases sitting between them. The CDR3 runs 13 residues. CDR1 SNHLY and CDR2 FYNNEI come from the germline V gene. The CDR3 nucleotides are TGTGCCAGCAGTGAAAGCCGAAGTTACGAGCAGTACTTC. Protein: CASSESRSYEQYF.

The V gene is TRBV28, the J gene TRBJ1-1; TRBD1 aligns across 7 bases. Germline CDR1 and CDR2: MDHEN and SYDVKM. This CDR3 spans 14 amino acids. The J segment lost 5 bases and the V segment lost 6 bases, leaving 9 bases of the junction unmatched. In DNA form, the CDR3 reads TGTGCCAGCAGCAACCCAGGGGGTCGGACTGAAGCTTTCTTT. Translated, it gives CASSNPGGRTEAFF.

The chain links TRBV7-9 to TRBJ2-5; D uncertain. V lost 5 bases and J lost 5, with 9 bases in between. The CDR3 is 12 amino acids. Germline V gene data show CDR1 as SEHNR and CDR2 as FQNEAQ (reference sequence). CDR3 coding DNA: TGTGCCAGCAGCCCCTGGGTTGAGACCCAGTACTTC. Its protein is CASSPWVETQYF.

This clone was seen more than once but under ten times. CDR3 DNA: TGCAGTGCTATTGTGAACACTGAAGCTTTCTTT. Translated: CSAIVNTEAFF. This chain joins TRBV20-1 and TRBJ1-1; no clear D gene. The length of the CDR3 is 11 residues. The V gene's germline CDR1 is DFQATT and CDR2 SNEGSKA (reference sequence). The V end was cut by 4 bases, the J end by 0 bases, with 3 bases between.

The CDR3 sequence: CSVDSSTQETQYF. CDR3 DNA: TGCAGCGTTGATTCCTCCACCCAAGAGACCCAGTACTTC. The chain recombines TRBV29-1 with TRBJ2-5, with D unresolved. This CDR3 contains 13 residues. Germline V gives CDR1 SQVTM, CDR2 ANQGSEA. Trimming pared 3 bases from V and 1 base from J, leaving 9 bases between.

The CDR3 coding sequence is TGTGCCTGGAACGTTGATACCGGGGAGCTGTTTTTT. It encodes CAWNVDTGELFF. The gene calls are TRBV30 and TRBJ2-2; D uncertain. This CDR3 comprises 12 residues. CDR1 GTSNPN and CDR2 SVGIG come from the germline V gene (reference sequence). V lost 4 bases and J lost 5, with 8 bases in between.